The sequence of this TCR beta chain was determined in a study of blood T cell repertoires in COVID-19 (dated by TCRdb to about 2020). Notes on the research overall: Samples covering the acute and convalescent phases of COVID-19 were provided by collaborators in the United States, Italy and Spain. The prospective study material was composed of cDNA or gDNA derived from T cells, B-cell-depleted T cells, or PBMCs. Deeply sampled blood TCRbeta repertoires from subjects exposed to, actively infected with, or recovered from COVID-19 were included in the dataset. The repertoires were made available in a free public database intended to serve as a resource for research on the immune response to SARS-CoV-2. The sample metadata nearly always contained a de-identified subject ID, COVID-19 status, age in years and sex. The samples were drawn from two sources: the first 160 participants of the ongoing ImmuneRACE study, and 1,000 to 1,500 subjects contributed by 6 global collaborators. Where HLA class I and class II types were available, the types were taken from metadata supplied by the sample provider, not from assay-based typing. The research as a whole found: Clinical and demographic metadata were provided uncurated, with the amount varying by source and participant.

Of note for this clone: There is no known antigen for this receptor. Base qualities are missing; no much larger clone stands one base away.

TCRbeta CDR3 regions were amplified from genomic DNA using the immunoSEQ Assay, a bias-controlled multiplex PCR. The authors' analysis ran thus. Nucleated cell counts per sample were estimated from amplification of reference gene primers within the assay. To quantify the absolute abundance of each unique TCRbeta CDR3 rearrangement, sequence reads were collapsed and filtered. For each sample, productive Simpson clonality was calculated as the square root of Simpson's diversity index across productive rearrangements. The clones in this table, taken by TCRdb from immuneACCESS, are in-frame only. Not every clone is retained; where verified, under half of the shortfall comes from an unresolved V gene, and the cause of the rest is unknown. The DNA was the basis for D and trimming; V, J and clone size are from that table. This sample holds 200,000 to 250,000 clones; roughly 83% were observed only once. The ten largest clones add up to about 5.4% of the sample.

Taken from cysteine to phenylalanine, the CDR3 has 11 residues. The kept DNA is CDR3 alone, 33 bases in frame from the first base. V and J are truncated by 2 bases and 4 bases respectively, leaving an intervening sequence of 2 bases. The germline V gene encodes CDR1 SEHNR and CDR2 FQNEAQ (reference sequence). In Seattle, one collaborating source enrolled patients while the infection was active and tracked those patients longitudinally over the course of disease. Each collaborating institution followed its own protocols to collect whole blood in K2EDTA tubes. For TCRbeta analysis, collaborator samples were shipped as frozen whole blood, as isolated PBMCs, or as DNA extracted from either sample type.

Recombination connected TRBV7-9 to TRBJ2-5; too little of a D gene remains to name it. Sample: peripheral blood. The source is an elderly woman with COVID-19, enrolled during active disease. At the DNA level, the sequence is TGTGCCAGCAGCTTACTAGAGACCCAGTACTTC. Protein translation: CASSLLETQYF.